The 26 T cell receptor beta chains below were found in one sample sequenced in a study of T cell changes during pregnancy in multiple sclerosis. Assay used: immunoSEQ multiplex PCR; TCRdb lists only in-frame clones, some missing. The table includes tens of thousands of clones, 93% detected once. Sequences were derived from peripheral blood, sampled in the second trimester of pregnancy. The receptor source for this set is a female donor with multiple sclerosis, enrolled in a pregnancy study.

The V gene is TRBV6-5, the J gene TRBJ1-5; D remains unclear. V was trimmed by 2 bases and J by 6 bases, leaving 8 bases between them. CDR3 length: 13 amino acids. Germline assignment: CDR1 MNHEY and CDR2 SVGAGI. In DNA form, the CDR3 reads TGTGCCAGCAGTTACGGGAGAGGTCAGCCCCAGCATTTT. It codes for CASSYGRGQPQHF.

This clone is a singleton in its sample. V is TRBV9 and J is TRBJ2-3; unclear D gene. Germline V gene lookup returns CDR1 SGDLS and CDR2 YYNGEE. The CDR3 spans 15 residues. Trimming cost V 4 bases and J 0 bases, with 12 bases left between them. Here the CDR3 DNA reads TGTGCCAGCAGCCACCCCCCCACTAGCACAGATACGCAGTATTTT. Amino acids: CASSHPPTSTDTQYF.

The J gene is TRBJ2-3, the V gene TRBV25-1; D not resolved. Per germline, CDR1 MGHDK and CDR2 SYGVNS. V was pared by 3 bases and J by 6 bases, with 16 bases between. This CDR3 region has 15 residues. CDR3 sequence: CASSDLVGTGDTQYF. DNA for the CDR3: TGTGCCAGCAGTGATCTTGTAGGAACCGGGGATACGCAGTATTTT.

The J gene is TRBJ2-1, the V gene TRBV9; the match to TRBD2 covers 9 bases. The CDR3 covers 15 residues. Germline V gene lookup returns CDR1 SGDLS and CDR2 YYNGEE. Losses at the gene ends were 0 bases for V and 6 bases for J; bases not matched to a gene: 4. In DNA form, the CDR3 reads TGTGCCAGCAGCGTAGATGCGGGAGGGTTCAATGAGCAGTTCTTC. Encoded protein: CASSVDAGGFNEQFF.

The chain has TRBV29-1 and TRBJ2-3; D not certain. Trimming pared 2 bases from V and 1 base from J, leaving 10 bases between. The CDR3 has 14 amino acids. Germline CDR1 is SQVTM and CDR2 is ANQGSEA. The CDR3 DNA sequence: TGCAGCGTTGAAAATAGTCTCGGCACAGATACGCAGTATTTT. As protein: CSVENSLGTDTQYF.

The chain recombines TRBV19 with TRBJ1-5; D gene uncertain. Per the germline V gene, CDR1 is LNHDA and CDR2 is SQIVND (reference sequence). V shed 2 bases and J shed 5 bases, with 22 bases lying between them. The CDR3 has 18 amino acids. CDR3 coding DNA: TGTGCCAGTAGTATACGCCCTTGGGGAGCGGACGGCCATCAGCCCCAGCATTTT. It encodes CASSIRPWGADGHQPQHF.

The chain joins TRBV28 to TRBJ1-3, with D possibly TRBD1 on 5 matching bases. Trimming took 6 bases from V and 3 from J, leaving 12 bases between them. The CDR3 runs to 14 residues. Germline CDR1 and CDR2: MDHEN and SYDVKM. Written as DNA, the CDR3 is TGTGCCAGCAGCCGCAGGGTTTTTGGAAACACCATATATTTT. Encoded protein: CASSRRVFGNTIYF.

This clone came up once. The CDR3 coding sequence is TGTGCCAGCAGCTTAAGCAGGGAATTGGGCACAGATACGCAGTATTTT. This sequence encodes CASSLSRELGTDTQYF. This rearrangement joins TRBV11-2 to TRBJ2-3, with D perhaps matching TRBD1 (5 bases). The CDR3 consists of 16 residues. V gave up 2 bases and J gave up 1 base, with 13 bases separating them. Germline V gene sequence: CDR1 SGHAT, CDR2 FQNNGV.

The chain combines TRBV15 with TRBJ2-2; 7 nucleotides agree with TRBD2. Germline lookup yields CDR1 LNHNV and CDR2 YYDKDF (reference sequence). This CDR3 region has 15 residues. V trimming: 0 bases; J trimming: 3 bases; junction bases outside the gene matches: 1. This CDR3 is CATSRDREDTGELFF. CDR3 nucleotide sequence: TGTGCCACCAGCAGAGACCGGGAGGACACCGGGGAGCTGTTTTTT.

This clone occurred once. The CDR3 coding sequence is TGTGCCAGCTCACTCAACAGGCTGAGCCAAGAGACCCAGTACTTC. Translation: CASSLNRLSQETQYF. V and J are TRBV18 and TRBJ2-5; D is possibly TRBD1 (5 bases). The CDR3 loop spans 15 amino acids. Trimming removed 4 bases at V and 1 base at J, with 13 bases between. CDR1 KGHSH and CDR2 LQKENI come from the germline V gene.

This clone was detected once. The J gene is TRBJ1-5, the V gene TRBV18; 8 positions agree with TRBD1. Trimming at V came to 2 bases and at J to 2 bases, leaving 5 bases not matched to a gene. The CDR3 loop spans 16 amino acids. Germline loops: CDR1 KGHSH, CDR2 LQKENI. The CDR3 protein is CASSPAGQGGNQPQHF. The CDR3 bases are TGTGCCAGCTCACCAGCAGGACAGGGTGGCAATCAGCCCCAGCATTTT.

The rearrangement links TRBV15 to TRBJ1-1, with TRBD1 as a possible D gene (6 bases). Trimming removed 4 bases at V and 2 bases at J, with 14 bases between. The CDR3 spans 15 residues. Germline CDR1 reads LNHNV; CDR2 reads YYDKDF (reference sequence). The CDR3 region is CATSIRQELNTEAFF. The CDR3 region has the DNA TGTGCCACCAGCATTCGACAGGAACTTAACACTGAAGCTTTCTTT.

The chain employs TRBV2 and TRBJ2-7, with a weak D call TRBD2 (5 bases). This CDR3 is 16 amino acids long. The germline V gene encodes CDR1 SNHLY and CDR2 FYNNEI. Trimming pared 1 base from V and 0 bases from J, leaving 13 bases between. CDR3: CASSEGSLAGSYEQYF. In nucleotides, the CDR3 is TGTGCCAGCAGTGAAGGTAGTCTAGCTGGCTCCTACGAGCAGTACTTC.

This chain connects TRBV29-1 to TRBJ2-3; 7 bases line up with TRBD2. The CDR3 runs to 15 residues. The ends lost 0 bases at V and 7 bases at J; junction bases unmatched: 10. Germline values: CDR1 SQVTM, CDR2 ANQGSEA. DNA for the CDR3: TGCAGCGTTGAAGATCAGATACTAGCGTACTATACGCAGTATTTT. This translates into CSVEDQILAYYTQYF.

The rearrangement links TRBV30 to TRBJ2-1; possibly TRBD1 for D (5 bases). The CDR3 consists of 13 residues. V was clipped by 3 bases and J by 8 bases, with 14 bases between them. Germline-derived CDR1 and CDR2 are GTSNPN and SVGIG (reference sequence). CDR3: CAWRFRGAYEQFF. Here the CDR3 DNA reads TGTGCCTGGAGATTTCGTGGGGCTTATGAGCAGTTCTTC. Looking up the rest from reference TRBV30 and TRBJ2-1 gives the full variable domain: SQTIHQWPATLVQPVGSPLSLECTVEGTSNPNLYWYRQAAGRGLQLLFYSVGIGQISSEVPQNLSASRPQDRQFILSSKKLLLSDSGFYLCAWRFRGAYEQFFGPGTRLTVL.

J is TRBJ2-2 and V is TRBV5-4, with TRBD2 as a possible D gene (5 bases). V lost 4 bases to trimming and J lost 6 bases, with 7 bases between them. The CDR3 loop spans 12 amino acids. The V gene's germline CDR1 is SGHNT and CDR2 YYREEE (reference sequence). CDR3 protein: CASSGLSGELFF. The CDR3 DNA sequence: TGTGCCAGCAGCGGACTTTCCGGGGAGCTGTTTTTT.

V and J are TRBV5-1 and TRBJ2-2; weak D call: TRBD2 (6 bases). This CDR3 region has 14 residues. CDR1 SGHRS and CDR2 YFSETQ come from the germline V gene. V was shortened by 3 bases and J by 6 bases, with 12 bases between the two germline ends. CDR3 in amino acids: CASSWGAGAGELFF. CDR3 sequence (DNA): TGCGCCAGCAGCTGGGGAGCGGGCGCCGGGGAGCTGTTTTTT.

This chain links TRBV2 with TRBJ2-7, with TRBD1 matching over 10 bases. Germline V CDR1 and CDR2: SNHLY, FYNNEI. This CDR3 has 15 amino acids. Unmatched junction bases numbered 3, after V lost 1 base and J lost 3 bases. CDR3 residues: CASSEDRDRGYEQYF. The CDR3 coding sequence is TGTGCCAGCAGTGAAGACCGGGACAGGGGCTACGAGCAGTACTTC.

The J gene is TRBJ2-1, the V gene TRBV5-1, with D tentatively TRBD1 (6 bases). Germline V gene data show CDR1 as SGHRS and CDR2 as YFSETQ. Trimming stripped 5 bases from V and 0 bases from J, with 12 bases between. The CDR3 runs 15 residues. The CDR3 here is CASRTGDSSYNEQFF. The CDR3 coding sequence is TGCGCCAGCAGGACAGGTGATAGCTCCTACAATGAGCAGTTCTTC.

The chain has TRBV5-4 and TRBJ1-4; 8 nucleotides line up with TRBD1. The CDR3 is 14 amino acids. V shed 2 bases and J 7 bases; nucleotides not matched to a gene: 4. From germline, CDR1 is SGHNT and CDR2 YYREEE (reference sequence). The CDR3 is CASSFGQGSEKLFF. The CDR3 nucleotides read TGTGCCAGCAGCTTCGGACAGGGTAGTGAAAAACTGTTTTTT.

This clone was found once. The rearrangement links TRBV5-4 to TRBJ2-1; no clear D. Looked up from germline, CDR1 is SGHNT and CDR2 is YYREEE (reference sequence). CDR3 length equals 15 residues. The V end was cut by 0 bases, the J end by 0 bases, with 7 bases between. CDR3 in amino acids: CASSLDGSSYNEQFF. The CDR3 bases are TGTGCCAGCAGCTTGGACGGTAGCTCCTACAATGAGCAGTTCTTC.

CDR3 bases: TGTGCCTGGAGCGGACCCGGGGGTGGGACCTACAATGAGCAGTTCTTC. This encodes CAWSGPGGGTYNEQFF. This chain uses TRBV30 with TRBJ2-1, with D possibly matching TRBD2 (6 bases). Trimming took 3 bases from V and 2 from J, leaving 17 bases between them. The CDR3 consists of 16 residues. In germline, CDR1 is GTSNPN, CDR2 SVGIG (reference sequence).

This clone turned up a few times. J is TRBJ1-1 and V is TRBV5-1; D perhaps matches TRBD1 (6 bases). The V gene's germline CDR1 is SGHRS and CDR2 YFSETQ. V was trimmed by 7 bases and J by 0 bases, leaving 13 bases between them. The CDR3 runs to 14 residues. Here the CDR3 DNA reads TGCGCCAGCGCGAAACAGGGCCTGAACACTGAAGCTTTCTTT. Its translation is CASAKQGLNTEAFF. The full variable domain, with the rest looked up from reference TRBV5-1 and TRBJ1-1, is KAGVTQTPRYLIKTRGQQVTLSCSPISGHRSVSWYQQTPGQGLQFLFEYFSETQRNKGNFPGRFSGRQFSNSRSEMNVSTLELGDSALYLCASAKQGLNTEAFFGQGTRLTVV.

The chain combines TRBV7-9 with TRBJ1-4; 7 bases fit TRBD1. This CDR3 is 16 amino acids long. J lost 2 bases, V lost 6 bases, and 9 bases had no gene match. The germline gives CDR1 SEHNR, CDR2 FQNEAQ (reference sequence). The CDR3 coding sequence is TGTGCCAGCAGGGACAGGTCACCGGGCACTAATGAAAAACTGTTTTTT. This sequence encodes CASRDRSPGTNEKLFF. The entire variable domain, with the rest obtained from reference TRBV7-9 and TRBJ1-4, is as follows: DTGVSQNPRHKITKRGQNVTFRCDPISEHNRLYWYRQTLGQGPEFLTYFQNEAQLEKSRLLSDRFSAERPKGSFSTLEIQRTEQGDSAMYLCASRDRSPGTNEKLFFGSGTQLSVL.

The J gene is TRBJ1-3, the V gene TRBV5-1, with a possible D match to TRBD1 (5 bases). Trimming took off 4 bases at V and 2 bases at J, with 16 bases between the two ends. CDR1 and CDR2 (germline): SGHRS, YFSETQ. The CDR3 spans 16 residues. CDR3 in DNA: TGCGCCAGCAGCGAAGGCCGGGGGAGGGCTGGAAACACCATATATTTT. Protein: CASSEGRGRAGNTIYF. Complete variable domain (other parts from reference TRBV5-1 and TRBJ1-3): KAGVTQTPRYLIKTRGQQVTLSCSPISGHRSVSWYQQTPGQGLQFLFEYFSETQRNKGNFPGRFSGRQFSNSRSEMNVSTLELGDSALYLCASSEGRGRAGNTIYFGEGSWLTVV.

The chain couples TRBV15 to TRBJ1-3, with a tentative D call TRBD1 (6 bases). Trimming stripped 3 bases from V and 7 bases from J, with 10 bases between. This CDR3 spans 13 amino acids. The germline gives CDR1 LNHNV, CDR2 YYDKDF (reference sequence). As DNA, the CDR3 is TGTGCCACCAGCAGTGCGGGGGCTAACACCATATATTTT. Residues: CATSSAGANTIYF.